Here is one T cell receptor (beta chain) with its context. Its binding antigen is unknown. It may be a read error: a sequence one base away is much more abundant. Library method: RACE. The sample was run on a NextSeq 500. During library preparation, unique molecular identifiers were attached to individual cDNA molecules so that TCRs could be counted quantitatively and reproducibly. Per the source publication's procedure: A median of around 100,000 TCRs per sample was observed, with a range of 23,224 to 690,600. V, J and CDR3 annotation of the TCR reads was carried out using the Decombinator software suite. Every sample was subsampled to the same number of TCRs (28,000) for the PS versus PT1 abundance plots. Expanded TCRs were defined as absent before sensitization and observed at least eight times at the 2-week time point. The raw public reads went through TCRdb reprocessing: fastp at Q25, MiXCR clone calling, in-frame beta chains kept. Identical CDR3 protein sequences are pooled into one entry, listed with their most common genes and DNA. In this record, the V and J calls reflect TCRdb's handling and not the investigators' own analysis. A total of over 85,000 distinct CDR3 sequences appear in this sample, about 8.6% of them only once. The ten biggest clones cover 2.5% to 3.5% of the sample.

The time point label, read with the paper, signifies: healthy volunteer bleed at 2 weeks. Total RNA was extracted from unfractionated whole blood collected in Tempus Blood RNA tubes. As TCR sequencing controls, 4 or 5 healthy volunteers were used, with blood taken at day 0, 2 weeks and 6 weeks. The data derive from a study of human T cells and chemical hapten exposure (dated by TCRdb to the early 2020s). With regard to the full study: Libraries were combined into a pool for sequencing, and differences in TCR yield between samples came mainly from small differences in library volumes within the pool. This study followed changes in the peripheral blood TCR repertoire in vivo during primary and secondary sensitization of alopecia patients to the hapten diphenylcyclopropenone (DPC). From each blood RNA sample, both TCR alpha and TCR beta chains were sequenced.

Broad study findings and their caveats: DPC sensitization did not change how many TCRs were above 1 in 1000 frequency, and no evidence was found of alterations in global repertoire structure. Repeated subsampling changed both the strength of the expansion versus patch-test correlation and the threshold at which that correlation became significant.

The CDR3 covers 14 residues, taking in both the cysteine and the phenylalanine. Solely the CDR3 DNA is kept, with 42 bases framed from the first base. CDR1 is given as SGHRS and CDR2 as YFSETQ, both from the germline V gene. The sequencing sample was made of whole blood. The receptor was derived from a female donor in good health. Some clones in this sample may be carry-over from other donors' samples. The V and J genes are TRBV5-1 and TRBJ2-3, with the D gene call left open. The CDR3 protein: CTSSSPGGADTQYF. Read as DNA, the sequence is TGCACCAGCAGCTCACCGGGCGGAGCAGATACGCAGTATTTT.